This T cell receptor beta chain was observed in a study of CD8 T cells in Susac syndrome. Whole-study results and caveats: Only a relatively small number of individuals were included in the TCR sequencing and HLA analysis.

It was with random hexamers that about 0.45 to 1 ug RNA was reverse transcribed. The authors amplified TCR beta CDR3 across 54 Vbeta and 13 Jbeta using immunoSEQ multiplex PCR. TCRdb itself ran the immunoSEQ multiplex PCR reads through MiXCR, one entry per CDR3 protein. The sample has more than 200,000 distinct CDR3 sequences, 90% to 95% seen once. This CDR3 is built from 14 residues. Trimming stripped 5 bases from V and 3 bases from J, with 14 bases between. This clonotype occurred once. No antigen is known for it. Sequencing of TCR beta covered CD8+ and CD4+ T cells obtained from blood. Negative isolation yielded CD8+ and CD4+ T cells; FACS enriched TEMRA cells.

The sequenced sample was CD4+ T cells from PBMCs. The rearrangement uses TRBV12-3 or TRBV12-4 and TRBJ2-7; D not certain. This clonotype was obtained from a human donor with multiple sclerosis. CDR3 amino acids: CASSLLGSNYEQYF. DNA of the CDR3: TGTGCCAGCAGTCTCCTGGGATCAAACTACGAGCAGTACTTC.